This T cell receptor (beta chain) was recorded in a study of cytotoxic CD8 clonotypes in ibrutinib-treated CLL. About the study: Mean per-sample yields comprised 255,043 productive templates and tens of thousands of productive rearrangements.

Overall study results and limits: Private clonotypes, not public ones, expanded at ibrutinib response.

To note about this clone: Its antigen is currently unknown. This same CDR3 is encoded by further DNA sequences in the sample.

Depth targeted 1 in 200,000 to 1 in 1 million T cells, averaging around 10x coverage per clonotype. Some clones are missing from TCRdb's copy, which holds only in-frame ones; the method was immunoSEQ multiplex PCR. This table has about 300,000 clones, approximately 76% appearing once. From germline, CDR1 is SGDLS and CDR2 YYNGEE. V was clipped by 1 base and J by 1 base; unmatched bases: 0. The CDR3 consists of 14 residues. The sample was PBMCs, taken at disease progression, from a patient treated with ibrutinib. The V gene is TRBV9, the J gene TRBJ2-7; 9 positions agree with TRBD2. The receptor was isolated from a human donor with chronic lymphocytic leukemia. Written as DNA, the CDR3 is TGTGCCAGCAGCGTAACTAGCGGGTCCTACGAGCAGTACTTC. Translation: CASSVTSGSYEQYF.